Below, 9 T cell receptor beta chains from the same sample are listed, as sequenced in a study of blood T cell repertoires in COVID-19. Produced via immunoSEQ multiplex PCR; TCRdb's table is partial and in-frame only. The sample has about 50,000 clones; roughly 86% are singletons. The source material was peripheral blood. These receptors originate from a man in his 60s with active or convalescent COVID-19.

This clone was observed once. CDR3 sequence: CAWKVWGGTQETQYF. CDR3 DNA sequence: TGTGCCTGGAAGGTCTGGGGGGGTACCCAAGAGACCCAGTACTTC. V usage is TRBV30 and J usage is TRBJ2-5; TRBD2 matches 7 bases. V was pared by 4 bases and J by 1 base, with 9 bases of the junction left unmatched. The CDR3 loop spans 15 amino acids. CDR1 and CDR2 from the germline V gene are GTSNPN and SVGIG (reference sequence).

This chain uses TRBV10-3 with TRBJ1-2, with D possibly matching TRBD1 (6 bases). CDR3 length: 15 amino acids. V lost 0 bases and J 0 bases, leaving 8 bases between the germline ends. Germline CDR1 and CDR2: ENHRY and SYGVKD. The CDR3 DNA is TGTGCCATCAGTGAGTCTCAGGGGACTAACTATGGCTACACCTTC. Its protein product is CAISESQGTNYGYTF.

V usage is TRBV2 and J usage is TRBJ2-3, with D possibly being TRBD1 (5 bases). Germline CDR1 and CDR2: SNHLY and FYNNEI. The germline V and J ends were trimmed by 3 bases and 6 bases, with 19 bases remaining between them. The CDR3 is made up of 16 amino acids. The CDR3, as DNA: TGTGCCAGCAGTGAGGTAGGGGCCTCCCTCAGTGATACGCAGTATTTT. Amino acid sequence: CASSEVGASLSDTQYF.

This chain links TRBV18 with TRBJ1-1; 7 nucleotides match TRBD1. With V trimmed by 2 bases and J by 0 bases, 9 bases remained unmatched. The CDR3 spans 17 residues. Germline CDR1 is KGHSH and CDR2 is LQKENI. The CDR3 here is CASSPGTVNNMNTEAFF. The CDR3 DNA sequence: TGTGCCAGCTCACCAGGGACAGTAAACAACATGAACACTGAAGCTTTCTTT.

The genes are TRBV7-8 and TRBJ2-1; TRBD2 aligns across 9 bases. This CDR3 has 17 amino acids. The germline CDR1 and CDR2 sequences are SGHVS and FQNEAQ. V lost 5 bases and J lost 6; bases outside the gene matches: 14. CDR3 region: CASSRQMGGGAVNEQFF. CDR3 sequence (DNA): TGTGCCAGCAGCCGTCAGATGGGCGGGGGGGCAGTCAATGAGCAGTTCTTC.

The table lists this clone with a few counts. The chain uses TRBV30 and TRBJ1-1; no clear D. Germline V CDR1 and CDR2: GTSNPN, SVGIG (reference sequence). V was clipped by 5 bases and J by 5 bases, with 9 bases between them. The CDR3 covers 11 residues. This chain's CDR3 is CAWGVGTEAFF. The CDR3 coding sequence is TGTGCCTGGGGAGTCGGTACTGAAGCTTTCTTT.

The CDR3 loop is CAIRLAGRLYNEQFF. The CDR3 nucleotides read TGTGCCATTAGACTAGCGGGGCGTTTATACAATGAGCAGTTCTTC. V usage is TRBV25-1 and J usage is TRBJ2-1, with TRBD2 identical over 11 bases. J gave up 4 bases and V 10 bases, and 9 bases lay outside the gene matches. The CDR3 covers 15 residues. Germline CDR1 is MGHDK and CDR2 is SYGVNS.

The V gene is TRBV7-9, the J gene TRBJ1-1, with D tentatively TRBD1 (6 bases). Trimming shortened V by 5 bases and J by 1 base, and 8 bases separated the two germline ends. Germline CDR1 SEHNR, CDR2 FQNEAQ (reference sequence). This CDR3 comprises 13 residues. The CDR3, as DNA: TGTGCCAGCAGCCCAGGGGAGAACACTGAAGCTTTCTTT. This codes for CASSPGENTEAFF. Full variable domain (remainder filled in from reference TRBV7-9 and TRBJ1-1): DTGVSQNPRHKITKRGQNVTFRCDPISEHNRLYWYRQTLGQGPEFLTYFQNEAQLEKSRLLSDRFSAERPKGSFSTLEIQRTEQGDSAMYLCASSPGENTEAFFGQGTRLTVV.

The rearrangement uses TRBV28 and TRBJ2-5; D might be TRBD2 (6 bases). This CDR3 has 15 amino acids. The germline V gene encodes CDR1 MDHEN and CDR2 SYDVKM. V was trimmed by 6 bases and J by 5 bases, leaving 19 bases between them. The CDR3 coding sequence is TGTGCCAGCAGACAGCTCGGGGGTGAGGGGGAGACCCAGTACTTC. It is translated as CASRQLGGEGETQYF.